What follows describes a single TCR beta chain. Unique molecular identifiers were used to barcode this TCRbeta library. TCRdb used MiXCR to reprocess the PCR reads, holding one entry per CDR3 protein. Here the sample spans a few hundred thousand distinct CDR3 sequences, under 13% being singletons. CDR3 length: 15 amino acids. Germline V gene data show CDR1 as SGHRS and CDR2 as YFSETQ. J lost 8 bases, V lost 4 bases, and 11 bases had no gene match. This entry comes from a study of T-cell reconstitution after alpha-beta-depleted transplantation in children. The sample here was PBMCs from the stem cell graft donor, taken from the stem cell graft. The clonotype comes from a human donor who donated a stem cell graft to a child with acute lymphoblastic leukemia. This chain joins TRBV5-1 and TRBJ2-1, with 8 bases lining up with TRBD1. The DNA for the CDR3 is TGCGCCAGCAGCGCGAGTGGGACAGGTGGCCATGAGCAGTTCTTC. It translates to CASSASGTGGHEQFF.